This TCR beta chain was obtained from a study of blood T cell repertoires in COVID-19. Trimming removed 6 bases at V and 5 bases at J, with 20 bases between. The CDR3 runs 17 residues. Germline CDR1 and CDR2: KGHSH and LQKENI. Original methodology: Cell counts per sample came from amplifying reference gene primers. This table comes from immunoSEQ multiplex PCR, and its TCRdb copy is limited to in-frame clones, with some not included. V, J and clone size were drawn from that table, and D and trimming were deduced from the DNA. There are roughly 180,000 clones in the sample; approximately 86% occur only once, and 2.1% lies in the top ten.

The source is a man in his 70s with active or convalescent COVID-19. The rearrangement uses TRBV18 and TRBJ2-6, with D possibly being TRBD2 (6 bases). Input material: peripheral blood. The CDR3 region has the DNA TGTGCCAGCTCCCTGGGACCGGTCTGGGACTGGGCCAACGTCCTGACTTTC. This sequence encodes CASSLGPVWDWANVLTF.